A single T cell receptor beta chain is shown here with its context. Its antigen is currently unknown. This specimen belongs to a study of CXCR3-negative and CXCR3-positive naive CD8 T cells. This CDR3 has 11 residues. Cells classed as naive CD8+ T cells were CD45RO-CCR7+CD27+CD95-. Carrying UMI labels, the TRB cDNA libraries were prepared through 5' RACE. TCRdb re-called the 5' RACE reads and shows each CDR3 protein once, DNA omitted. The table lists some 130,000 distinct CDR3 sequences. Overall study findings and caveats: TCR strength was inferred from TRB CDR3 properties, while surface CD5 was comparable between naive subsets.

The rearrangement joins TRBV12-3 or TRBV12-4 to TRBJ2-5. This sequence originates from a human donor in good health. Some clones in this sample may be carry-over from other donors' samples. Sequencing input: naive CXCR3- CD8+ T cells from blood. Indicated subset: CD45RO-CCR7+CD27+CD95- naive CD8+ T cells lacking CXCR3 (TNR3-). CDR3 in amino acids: CASSSHETQYF.